A single T cell receptor (beta chain) is shown here with its context. The source of the sample is a study of CD4+ T cells in melanoma. CDR3 length: 15 residues. Germline V gives CDR1 SNHLY, CDR2 FYNNEI. With 6 bases removed from V and 1 base from J, the gap between germline ends came to 13 bases. Generated by immunoSEQ multiplex PCR, the TCRdb table keeps only in-frame clones and is missing some. The sample lists approximately 20,000 clones; roughly 78% were seen once. The chain combines TRBV2 with TRBJ1-5; the D gene is possibly TRBD1 (6 bases). The clonotype comes from a human donor with melanoma. For the CDR3, the DNA is TGTGCCAGCAGAGCCCAGGGGATGAGCAATCAGCCCCAGCATTTT. It specifies CASRAQGMSNQPQHF.